What follows are 27 T cell receptor beta chains derived from one specimen sequenced in a study of cytomegalovirus exposure and HLA in healthy donors. PCR involved 60 Vbeta and 13 Jbeta primers. The assay was immunoSEQ multiplex PCR, and TCRdb's table has in-frame clones only and misses some. The sample contains around 140,000 clones, 70% to 90% of which appear only once. Sequences were obtained from PBMCs. The receptors stem from a man in his forties in good health and CMV-seronegative.

The chain has TRBV29-1 and TRBJ2-1; 8 bases agree with TRBD1. CDR1 is SQVTM and CDR2 is ANQGSEA in the germline V gene. This CDR3 comprises 14 residues. V trimming: 6 bases; J trimming: 0 bases; junction bases outside the gene matches: 4. The CDR3 is CSVPGTGSYNEQFF. The DNA for the CDR3 is TGCAGCGTCCCCGGGACAGGCTCCTACAATGAGCAGTTCTTC.

The gene calls are TRBV19 and TRBJ2-1; 9 bases are a match to TRBD2. Germline CDR1 and CDR2: LNHDA and SQIVND (reference sequence). The CDR3 length is 14 residues. Trimming removed 10 bases from V and 5 bases from J; junction bases left unmatched: 9. The CDR3 sequence: CATTRREGNNEQFF. CDR3 in DNA: TGTGCCACCACCCGGCGGGAGGGAAACAATGAGCAGTTCTTC.

The V gene is TRBV6-5, the J gene TRBJ2-7; D is possibly TRBD1 (6 bases). CDR1 is MNHEY and CDR2 is SVGAGI in the germline V gene. The CDR3 contains 14 residues. Trimming pared 2 bases from V and 0 bases from J, leaving 8 bases between. CDR3 DNA sequence: TGTGCCAGCAGTTACATACAGGGCTCCTACGAGCAGTACTTC. Translation: CASSYIQGSYEQYF.

Notes on this clone: Compared with germline, one end of the junction differs, possibly owing to a read error. The sample contains more than one DNA sequence encoding this CDR3. The chain recombines TRBV9 with TRBJ1-2; D may be TRBD1 (5 bases). CDR3 length: 13 amino acids. The V gene's germline CDR1 is SGDLS and CDR2 YYNGEE. Here the CDR3 reads CASSVSGNYGYTF. The CDR3 DNA reads TGTGCCAGTAGCGTATCAGGGAACTATGGCTACACCTTC. Variable domain in full (rest from reference TRBV9 and TRBJ1-2): DSGVTQTPKHLITATGQRVTLRCSPRSGDLSVYWYQQSLDQGLQFLIQYYNGEERAKGNILERFSAQQFPDLHSELNLSSLELGDSALYFCASSVSGNYGYTFGSGTRLTVV.

A few counts support this clone. The V call is TRBV27, the J call TRBJ2-7; 7 bases are shared with TRBD2. CDR1 and CDR2 (germline): MNHEY, SMNVEV (reference sequence). This CDR3 is built from 15 residues. Losses at the gene ends were 2 bases for V and 3 bases for J; bases not matched to a gene: 7. The DNA of the CDR3 is TGTGCCAGCAGTTTAGGGCTAGCGGTATACTACGAGCAGTACTTC. Translation: CASSLGLAVYYEQYF.

In regard to this clone: Relative to the germline gene, one junction end is altered; a read error may explain this. J is TRBJ1-1 and V is TRBV29-1; TRBD1 is a possible D gene (6 bases). There are 10 residues in the CDR3. Germline loops: CDR1 SQVTM, CDR2 ANQGSEA. CDR3 in amino acids: CSVGDPGQRF. Written as DNA, the CDR3 is TGCAGCGTGGGTGACCCTGGACAGCGCTTT.

The chain couples TRBV5-1 to TRBJ2-5; the match to TRBD1 covers 9 bases. The CDR3 extends over 16 amino acids. Losses at the gene ends were 0 bases for V and 7 bases for J; bases not matched to a gene: 10. Germline CDR1 is SGHRS and CDR2 is YFSETQ. CDR3 amino acids: CASSLAWERQGGTQYF. CDR3 coding DNA: TGCGCCAGCAGCTTGGCCTGGGAAAGACAGGGGGGGACCCAGTACTTC. The variable domain in full, completed from reference TRBV5-1 and TRBJ2-5, reads KAGVTQTPRYLIKTRGQQVTLSCSPISGHRSVSWYQQTPGQGLQFLFEYFSETQRNKGNFPGRFSGRQFSNSRSEMNVSTLELGDSALYLCASSLAWERQGGTQYFGPGTRLLVL.

The V and J genes are TRBV19 and TRBJ1-1; the D gene is possibly TRBD1 (5 bases). The V gene lost 4 bases and the J gene lost 1 base, with 13 bases spanning the gap. The length of the CDR3 is 15 residues. The germline V gene has CDR1 LNHDA and CDR2 SQIVND (reference sequence). The CDR3: CASSTFNTGNTEAFF. Here the CDR3 DNA reads TGTGCCAGTAGTACCTTTAATACAGGGAACACTGAAGCTTTCTTT. Full variable domain (rest looked up from reference TRBV19 and TRBJ1-1): DGGITQSPKYLFRKEGQNVTLSCEQNLNHDAMYWYRQDPGQGLRLIYYSQIVNDFQKGDIAEGYSVSREKKESFPLTVTSAQKNPTAFYLCASSTFNTGNTEAFFGQGTRLTVV.

The chain carries TRBV30 and TRBJ2-6, with D perhaps TRBD1 (6 bases). The length of the CDR3 is 14 residues. CDR1 and CDR2 from the germline V gene are GTSNPN and SVGIG (reference sequence). V was trimmed by 5 bases and J by 1 base, leaving 9 bases between them. The CDR3 reads CAWATGSGANVLTF. CDR3 DNA sequence: TGTGCCTGGGCCACAGGGTCTGGGGCCAACGTCCTGACTTTC.

This clone was seen only a few times. The V gene is TRBV7-6, the J gene TRBJ2-6; 8 nucleotides agree with TRBD1. The length of the CDR3 is 19 residues. Germline values: CDR1 SGHVS, CDR2 FNYEAQ. The V and J ends lost 4 bases and 0 bases, in that order; junction bases with no gene match: 11. CDR3 protein: CASSSAGTGYFSGANVLTF. The DNA of the CDR3 is TGTGCCAGCAGCTCCGCCGGGACAGGTTATTTCTCTGGGGCCAACGTCCTGACTTTC.

The rearrangement uses TRBV7-9 and TRBJ1-4; TRBD1 aligns across 10 bases. With V trimmed by 3 bases and J by 8 bases, 6 bases remained unmatched. Germline loops: CDR1 SEHNR, CDR2 FQNEAQ (reference sequence). The CDR3 runs 15 residues. CDR3 nucleotides: TGTGCCAGCAGCTTGACAGGGGGCGATGAAGAAAAACTGTTTTTT. Translated, it gives CASSLTGGDEEKLFF.

The chain carries TRBV7-3 and TRBJ1-2, with TRBD1 matching 9 bases. Germline assignment: CDR1 SGHTA and CDR2 FQGTGA. The V and J ends lost 3 bases and 3 bases, in that order; junction bases with no gene match: 5. This CDR3 is built from 15 residues. This CDR3 reads CASSFTGGKDYGYTF. The CDR3 DNA follows: TGTGCCAGCAGCTTCACAGGGGGCAAGGACTATGGCTACACCTTC.

This clone was observed a handful of times. This rearrangement joins TRBV23-1 to TRBJ2-1, with 9 bases matching TRBD1. TRBV23-1 counts as an open reading frame of uncertain function. The CDR3 contains 16 residues. With 1 base clipped from V and 3 bases from J, the junction kept 4 bases outside the gene matches. The CDR3 DNA reads TGCGCCAGCAGTCAATGCAGGGACAGGGACTACAATGAGCAGTTCTTC. Translation: CASSQCRDRDYNEQFF.

V usage is TRBV18 and J usage is TRBJ2-7, with a weak D call TRBD1 (5 bases). V lost 6 bases and J lost 4, with 10 bases in between. CDR1 is KGHSH, CDR2 LQKENI, per germline. The CDR3 has 12 residues. CDR3 amino acids: CASSLGHYEQYF. Written as DNA, the CDR3 is TGTGCCAGCTCCCTGGGGCATTACGAGCAGTACTTC.

J is TRBJ2-7 and V is TRBV28, with D maybe TRBD1 (6 bases). The germline CDR1 and CDR2 sequences are MDHEN and SYDVKM. The CDR3 has 15 residues. The germline V and J ends were trimmed by 1 base and 4 bases, with 14 bases remaining between them. CDR3 region: CASSLSGGFMYEQYF. CDR3 DNA sequence: TGTGCCAGCAGTTTATCTGGGGGCTTCATGTACGAGCAGTACTTC. Full variable domain (outside the CDR3, taken from reference TRBV28 and TRBJ2-7): DVKVTQSSRYLVKRTGEKVFLECVQDMDHENMFWYRQDPGLGLRLIYFSYDVKMKEKGDIPEGYSVSREKKERFSLILESASTNQTSMYLCASSLSGGFMYEQYFGPGTRLTVT.

DNA of the CDR3: TGTGCCAGCAGTGACCAAGGGGAAGATACGCAGTATTTT. Residues: CASSDQGEDTQYF. V is TRBV2 and J is TRBJ2-3; TRBD1 is a possible D gene (5 bases). CDR3 size: 13 residues. Trimming pared 3 bases from V and 5 bases from J, leaving 9 bases between. Germline CDR1 and CDR2: SNHLY and FYNNEI.

This chain links TRBV30 with TRBJ1-5; D is unresolved. V lost 2 bases, J lost 4 bases, and 12 bases lay in between. Germline-derived CDR1 and CDR2 are GTSNPN and SVGIG (reference sequence). The CDR3 is 14 amino acids. CDR3: CAWSTGFANQPQHF. In DNA form, the CDR3 reads TGTGCCTGGAGTACGGGTTTTGCAAATCAGCCCCAGCATTTT.

The gene calls are TRBV7-3 and TRBJ1-4, with TRBD1 matching over 7 bases. Per germline, CDR1 SGHTA and CDR2 FQGTGA. The V gene end was trimmed by 5 bases and the J gene end by 0 bases; junction bases not matched to a gene: 9. The CDR3 totals 17 residues. The CDR3 region has the DNA TGTGCCAGCAGCGTCCGGGACAGAGCATCAACTAATGAAAAACTGTTTTTT. Translating gives CASSVRDRASTNEKLFF.

The chain employs TRBV27 and TRBJ2-5; maybe TRBD1 (5 bases). TRBJ2-7 explains the end of the DNA better; the J call may be wrong. Germline values: CDR1 MNHEY, CDR2 SMNVEV (reference sequence). The CDR3 has 13 residues. The CDR3 is CASKNRGSYEQYF. CDR3 bases: TGTGCCAGCAAAAATAGGGGTTCCTACGAGCAGTACTTC.

This clone was detected a few times. The CDR3 is CASSTGWGNQPQHF. The CDR3 DNA is TGCGCCAGCAGTACAGGGTGGGGCAATCAGCCCCAGCATTTT. The V call is TRBV10-2, the J call TRBJ1-5, with D tentatively TRBD1 (6 bases). V shed 5 bases and J shed 2 bases, with 10 bases lying between them. Per the germline V gene, CDR1 is WSHSY and CDR2 is SAAADI. The CDR3 loop spans 14 amino acids.

The V gene is TRBV11-2, the J gene TRBJ2-5; D is unclear. This CDR3 has 13 residues. Germline V gives CDR1 SGHAT, CDR2 FQNNGV. Trimming left V 6 bases short and J 5 bases short, with 13 bases between. CDR3 region: CASSGSDGETQYF. In nucleotides, the CDR3 is TGTGCCAGCAGTGGCAGCGACGGGGAGACCCAGTACTTC.

The rearrangement joins TRBV2 to TRBJ2-7; 7 bases map to TRBD1. Looked up from germline, CDR1 is SNHLY and CDR2 is FYNNEI. There are 17 residues in the CDR3. V shed 0 bases and J 6 bases; nucleotides not matched to a gene: 14. In DNA form, the CDR3 reads TGTGCCAGCAGTGAAGCCGTCGAGGACAGGAAGTCTGGCGAGCAGTACTTC. This sequence encodes CASSEAVEDRKSGEQYF.

The sample holds a few counts of this clone. V gene TRBV2 combines with J gene TRBJ2-3; 8 bases fit TRBD1. With V trimmed by 5 bases and J by 2 bases, 6 bases remained unmatched. There are 15 residues in the CDR3. Germline loops: CDR1 SNHLY, CDR2 FYNNEI. Written as DNA, the CDR3 is TGTGCCAGCAGTCTTAGGACAGGGCACACAGATACGCAGTATTTT. It encodes CASSLRTGHTDTQYF.

The J gene is TRBJ1-1, the V gene TRBV5-1, with 7 bases lining up with TRBD1. The CDR3 totals 14 residues. CDR1 is SGHRS and CDR2 is YFSETQ in the germline V gene. V lost 7 bases and J lost 1; bases outside the gene matches: 7. The CDR3 loop reads CASQPTGANTEAFF. In DNA form, the CDR3 reads TGCGCCAGCCAACCCACAGGGGCGAACACTGAAGCTTTCTTT.

The chain carries TRBV28 and TRBJ1-1, with a tentative D call TRBD1 (5 bases). Germline V gene sequence: CDR1 MDHEN, CDR2 SYDVKM. The CDR3 runs to 15 residues. The V gene lost 3 bases and the J gene lost 0 bases, with 11 bases spanning the gap. CDR3 in amino acids: CASSFRGGMNTEAFF. For the CDR3, the DNA is TGTGCCAGCAGTTTTAGGGGTGGTATGAACACTGAAGCTTTCTTT.

This clone was seen a handful of times. The V call is TRBV19, the J call TRBJ2-3; the match to TRBD2 covers 7 bases. This CDR3 has 12 amino acids. J gave up 2 bases and V 9 bases, and 2 bases lay outside the gene matches. From germline, CDR1 is LNHDA and CDR2 SQIVND (reference sequence). The CDR3 DNA reads TGTGCCAGCGGGGGGAACACAGATACGCAGTATTTT. This sequence encodes CASGGNTDTQYF.

The V call is TRBV1, the J call TRBJ2-3; the table's TRBD2 call for D was not verified on the DNA. TRBV1 is a pseudogene. CDR3 length equals 15 residues. The CDR3 sequence: CTSSQQRARTDTQYF. CDR3 DNA: TGCACCAGCAGCCAGCAGCGGGCGCGCACAGATACGCAGTATTTT.